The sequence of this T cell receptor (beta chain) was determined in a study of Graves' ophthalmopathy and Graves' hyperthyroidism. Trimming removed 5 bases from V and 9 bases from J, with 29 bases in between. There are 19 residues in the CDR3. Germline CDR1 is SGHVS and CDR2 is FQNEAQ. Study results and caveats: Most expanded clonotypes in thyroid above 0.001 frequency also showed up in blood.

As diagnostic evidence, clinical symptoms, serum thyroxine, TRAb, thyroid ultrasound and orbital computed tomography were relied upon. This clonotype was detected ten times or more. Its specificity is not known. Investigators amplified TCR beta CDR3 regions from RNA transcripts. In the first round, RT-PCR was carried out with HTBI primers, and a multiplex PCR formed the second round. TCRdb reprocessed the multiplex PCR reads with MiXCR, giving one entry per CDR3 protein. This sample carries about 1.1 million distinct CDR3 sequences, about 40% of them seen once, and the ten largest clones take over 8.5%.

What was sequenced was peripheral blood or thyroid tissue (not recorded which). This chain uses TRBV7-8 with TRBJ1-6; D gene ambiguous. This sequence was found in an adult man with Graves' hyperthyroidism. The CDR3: CASSTSAAPSGNRASPLHF. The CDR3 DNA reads TGTGCCAGCAGCACATCTGCTGCTCCGTCCGGAAATAGGGCTTCACCCCTCCACTTT.